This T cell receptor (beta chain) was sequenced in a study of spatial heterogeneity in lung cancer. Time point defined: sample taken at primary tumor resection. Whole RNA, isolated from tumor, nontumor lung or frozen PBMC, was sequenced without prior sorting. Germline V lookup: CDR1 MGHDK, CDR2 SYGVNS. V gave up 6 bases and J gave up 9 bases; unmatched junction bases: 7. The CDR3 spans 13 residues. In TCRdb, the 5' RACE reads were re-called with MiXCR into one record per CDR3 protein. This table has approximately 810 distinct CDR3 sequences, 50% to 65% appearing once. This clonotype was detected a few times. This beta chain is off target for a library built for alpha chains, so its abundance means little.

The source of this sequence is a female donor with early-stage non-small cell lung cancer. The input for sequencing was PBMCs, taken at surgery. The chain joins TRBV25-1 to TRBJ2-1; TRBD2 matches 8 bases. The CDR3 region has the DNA TGTGCCAGCAGCCGTCCGCGGGGGGCTGAGCAGTTCTTC. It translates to CASSRPRGAEQFF. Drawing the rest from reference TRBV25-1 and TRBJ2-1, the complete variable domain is EADIYQTPRYLVIGTGKKITLECSQTMGHDKMYWYQQDPGMELHLIHYSYGVNSTEKGDLSSESTVSRIRTEHFPLTLESARPSHTSQYLCASSRPRGAEQFFGPGTRLTVL.